Listed here are 17 T cell receptor beta chains from one sample, sequenced in a study of blood T cell repertoires in COVID-19. Produced via immunoSEQ multiplex PCR; TCRdb's table is partial and in-frame only. The sample lists approximately 270,000 clones, 80% to 90% occurring once. Sample: PBMCs or T cells enriched from blood (not recorded which). The receptor set was obtained from a woman aged 45-65 years who had recovered from COVID-19.

The chain joins TRBV5-6 to TRBJ2-7; 7 bases line up with TRBD2. Germline-derived CDR1 and CDR2 are SGHDT and YYEEEE. CDR3 length equals 17 residues. With 3 bases clipped from V and 0 bases from J, the junction kept 12 bases outside the gene matches. CDR3 in DNA: TGTGCCAGCAGCTCGCTCGCTAGCGGCCAGAGCTCCTACGAGCAGTACTTC. Protein product: CASSSLASGQSSYEQYF. The variable domain in full, completed from reference TRBV5-6 and TRBJ2-7, reads DAGVTQSPTHLIKTRGQQVTLRCSPKSGHDTVSWYQQALGQGPQFIFQYYEEEERQRGNFPDRFSGHQFPNYSSELNVNALLLGDSALYLCASSSLASGQSSYEQYFGPGTRLTVT.

The chain joins TRBV6-4 to TRBJ1-1; TRBD1 matches at 8 bases. From germline, CDR1 is MRHNA and CDR2 SNTAGT. V was pared by 6 bases and J by 4 bases, with 4 bases of the junction left unmatched. This CDR3 spans 13 amino acids. CDR3 coding DNA: TGTGCCAGCAGACAGGGGGGAGGCACTGAAGCTTTCTTT. Its translation is CASRQGGGTEAFF.

V usage is TRBV5-1 and J usage is TRBJ1-3, with 7 bases that match TRBD1. J gave up 7 bases and V 5 bases, and 9 bases lay outside the gene matches. The germline gives CDR1 SGHRS, CDR2 YFSETQ. This CDR3 contains 14 residues. DNA for the CDR3: TGCGCCAGCAGGGAACCGGGACAGTGGAACACCATATATTTT. Amino acids: CASREPGQWNTIYF.

This chain connects TRBV19 to TRBJ2-3; TRBD1 matches at 9 bases. The CDR3 length is 14 residues. Per germline, CDR1 LNHDA and CDR2 SQIVND (reference sequence). V lost 9 bases, J lost 1 base, and 5 bases stayed unmatched. CDR3 amino acids: CASTGGFGTDTQYF. The DNA for the CDR3 is TGTGCCAGCACAGGGGGCTTCGGCACAGATACGCAGTATTTT.

This chain links TRBV7-6 with TRBJ2-5; 10 bases fit TRBD1. V shed 1 base and J 4 bases; nucleotides not matched to a gene: 0. The CDR3 is made up of 14 amino acids. Per germline, CDR1 SGHVS and CDR2 FNYEAQ. The CDR3 sequence is CASSLGTGGETQYF. CDR3 sequence (DNA): TGTGCCAGCAGCTTAGGGACAGGGGGAGAGACCCAGTACTTC.

The genes are TRBV5-6 and TRBJ2-1; TRBD2 might be the D (6 bases). The CDR3 is 13 amino acids. The V and J ends lost 6 bases and 5 bases respectively, with 12 bases between them. Looked up from germline, CDR1 is SGHDT and CDR2 is YYEEEE. In DNA form, the CDR3 reads TGTGCCAGCACAGAGGGACTTAACAATGAGCAGTTCTTC. Residues: CASTEGLNNEQFF.

The chain employs TRBV28 and TRBJ2-1, with 12 positions matching TRBD2. Unmatched junction bases numbered 7, after V lost 3 bases and J lost 4 bases. The CDR3 spans 17 residues. Germline CDR1 reads MDHEN; CDR2 reads SYDVKM. CDR3 in amino acids: CASSFLTGTSGYNEQFF. In nucleotides, the CDR3 is TGTGCCAGCAGTTTCCTAACCGGGACTAGCGGGTACAATGAGCAGTTCTTC. The full variable domain, rest sourced from reference TRBV28 and TRBJ2-1, is DVKVTQSSRYLVKRTGEKVFLECVQDMDHENMFWYRQDPGLGLRLIYFSYDVKMKEKGDIPEGYSVSREKKERFSLILESASTNQTSMYLCASSFLTGTSGYNEQFFGPGTRLTVL.

This clone has just a few counts. The rearrangement uses TRBV7-9 and TRBJ2-3; D is undetermined. This CDR3 spans 15 amino acids. CDR1 SEHNR and CDR2 FQNEAQ come from the germline V gene (reference sequence). V lost 5 bases to trimming and J lost 0 bases, with 12 bases between them. DNA of the CDR3: TGTGCCAGCAGCCCGATGACATCTAGCACAGATACGCAGTATTTT. It specifies CASSPMTSSTDTQYF.

J is TRBJ1-2 and V is TRBV19, with TRBD1 identical over 8 bases. The CDR3 has 15 amino acids. Per germline, CDR1 LNHDA and CDR2 SQIVND (reference sequence). V shed 2 bases, J shed 3 bases, and the junction held 5 bases outside the gene matches. This CDR3 reads CASSISPGGDYGYTF. The CDR3 region has the DNA TGTGCCAGTAGTATATCTCCAGGGGGCGACTATGGCTACACCTTC.

This clone was seen once. The chain couples TRBV10-3 to TRBJ2-1; D perhaps matches TRBD2 (6 bases). With 6 bases removed from V and 7 bases from J, the gap between germline ends came to 10 bases. Germline V gene data show CDR1 as ENHRY and CDR2 as SYGVKD. The CDR3 totals 12 residues. CDR3 sequence: CAISQEGNEQFF. The CDR3 nucleotides read TGTGCCATCAGCCAGGAGGGGAATGAGCAGTTCTTC.

This clone was seen only once. V gene TRBV10-3 combines with J gene TRBJ1-5, with D hard to call. The CDR3 contains 14 residues. The germline V gene has CDR1 ENHRY and CDR2 SYGVKD. Trimming stripped 4 bases from V and 0 bases from J, with 7 bases between. The CDR3 loop is CAISGQDSNQPQHF. CDR3 bases: TGTGCCATCAGTGGTCAGGATAGCAATCAGCCCCAGCATTTT.

This chain joins TRBV20-1 and TRBJ2-3, with 7 bases identical to TRBD2. Losses at the gene ends were 3 bases for V and 2 bases for J; bases not matched to a gene: 8. Germline V lookup: CDR1 DFQATT, CDR2 SNEGSKA (reference sequence). The CDR3 has 15 residues. CDR3 residues: CSASWALAATDTQYF. The CDR3 nucleotides are TGCAGTGCTAGTTGGGCTCTAGCGGCCACAGATACGCAGTATTTT.

This clone occurred once. The CDR3 loop is CASGPQGANYGYTF. The CDR3 nucleotides are TGTGCTAGTGGCCCGCAGGGGGCCAACTATGGCTACACCTTC. V usage is TRBV12-5 and J usage is TRBJ1-2; 8 nucleotides match TRBD1. V shed 6 bases and J 2 bases; nucleotides not matched to a gene: 5. This CDR3 comprises 14 residues. Germline V gene data show CDR1 as LGHNT and CDR2 as FRNRAP.

The J gene is TRBJ2-5, the V gene TRBV12-3 or TRBV12-4, with D tentatively TRBD2 (6 bases). This CDR3 has 13 residues. Trimming shortened V by 2 bases and J by 5 bases, and 9 bases separated the two germline ends. CDR3 DNA: TGTGCCAGCAGTTTATTGGAGGGGGAGACCCAGTACTTC. It is translated as CASSLLEGETQYF.

The CDR3 here is CASSALTSGRDEQYF. The CDR3 nucleotides are TGTGCCAGCAGTGCTCTGACTAGCGGGAGGGACGAGCAGTACTTC. The rearrangement links TRBV2 to TRBJ2-7; 14 bases are shared with TRBD2. The CDR3 spans 15 residues. The V and J ends lost 4 bases and 5 bases, in that order; junction bases with no gene match: 4. Germline V gene lookup returns CDR1 SNHLY and CDR2 FYNNEI.

V usage is TRBV19 and J usage is TRBJ1-6; TRBD1 matches 8 bases. CDR1 LNHDA and CDR2 SQIVND come from the germline V gene (reference sequence). The CDR3 is made up of 15 amino acids. The V and J ends lost 6 bases and 7 bases, in that order; junction bases with no gene match: 8. The CDR3 protein is CASRRGGQVNSPLHF. CDR3 nucleotides: TGTGCCAGTAGGAGGGGGGGACAGGTGAATTCACCCCTCCACTTT.

This chain joins TRBV7-9 and TRBJ2-1; D is perhaps TRBD1 (6 bases). V lost 9 bases and J lost 6, with 12 bases in between. The CDR3 totals 12 residues. CDR1 and CDR2 from the germline V gene are SEHNR and FQNEAQ (reference sequence). In DNA, the CDR3 is TGTGCCAGTGGGGACAAACCCAATGAGCAGTTCTTC. This translates into CASGDKPNEQFF.